These 32 T cell receptor beta chains share one sample of origin, sequenced in a study of post-analysis software for immune sequencing data. No antigen has been identified for these receptors. Overall study findings and caveats: Five TRBV segments, including TRBV5-6, TRBV5-1 and TRBV20-1, were more frequent in patients than controls.

Every TCR beta cDNA library bore unique molecular identifiers. TCRdb independently ran MiXCR on the PCR reads; one entry per CDR3 protein. Of about 820,000 distinct CDR3 sequences in the sample, about 50% were seen once. The sequenced material came from blood. These TCRs come from a girl aged 10 to 17 with multiple sclerosis.

This clonotype occurred a few times. The chain joins TRBV10-3 to TRBJ2-3; no reliable D call. V was trimmed by 7 bases and J by 2 bases, leaving 7 bases between them. Germline CDR1 is ENHRY and CDR2 is SYGVKD. The CDR3 contains 12 residues. In DNA, the CDR3 is TGTGCCATCATGGCAGACACAGATACGCAGTATTTT. Translation: CAIMADTDTQYF.

The rearrangement uses TRBV3-1 and TRBJ1-2; D might be TRBD1 (5 bases). Trimming took 5 bases from V and 4 from J, leaving 20 bases between them. The CDR3 totals 16 residues. Germline V gene sequence: CDR1 LGHDT, CDR2 YNNKEL (reference sequence). The CDR3 DNA sequence: TGTGCCAGCAGCTATGGAGAGGGAGTAGGGACCTATGGCTACACCTTC. Residues: CASSYGEGVGTYGYTF.

The CDR3 region has the DNA TGTGCCAGCAGCTTAATCGAGGACTCCTACAATGAGCAGTTCTTC. Translation: CASSLIEDSYNEQFF. The rearrangement uses TRBV7-9 and TRBJ2-1; no firm D call. This CDR3 comprises 15 residues. V lost 2 bases to trimming and J lost 0 bases, with 8 bases between them. Germline CDR1 SEHNR, CDR2 FQNEAQ (reference sequence).

The chain is built from TRBV5-1 and TRBJ2-7; D perhaps matches TRBD2 (5 bases). Germline assignment: CDR1 SGHRS and CDR2 YFSETQ. Trimming shortened V by 1 base and J by 5 bases, and 10 bases separated the two germline ends. The CDR3 length is 13 residues. CDR3 region: CASSLREINEQYF. As DNA, the CDR3 is TGCGCCAGCAGCTTGAGGGAGATCAACGAGCAGTACTTC.

This clonotype showed up just a few times. The J gene is TRBJ2-5, the V gene TRBV6-1, with TRBD1 matching over 8 bases. J was trimmed by 11 bases and V by 4 bases; bases with no gene match: 24. The CDR3 is made up of 18 amino acids. The germline gives CDR1 MNHNS, CDR2 SASEGT. CDR3 protein: CASSGTPRTGILSNEQYF. The CDR3 nucleotides read TGTGCCAGCAGTGGGACCCCGCGGACAGGGATACTTTCGAATGAGCAGTACTTC.

The chain combines TRBV6-6 with TRBJ2-3; D is perhaps TRBD2 (6 bases). Germline lookup yields CDR1 MNHNY and CDR2 SVGAGI (reference sequence). The CDR3 covers 13 residues. V was cut by 6 bases and J by 1 base, with 8 bases left in between. DNA of the CDR3: TGTGCCAGCAGGCGGGATCGCACAGATACGCAGTATTTT. Translating gives CASRRDRTDTQYF.

This clonotype showed up just once. The chain carries TRBV7-3 and TRBJ2-3; D gene unclear. V lost 1 base and J 1 base, leaving 12 bases between the germline ends. Per the germline V gene, CDR1 is SGHTA and CDR2 is FQGTGA. The CDR3 length is 16 residues. The CDR3 is CASSLSRRSGTDTQYF. CDR3 coding DNA: TGTGCCAGCAGCTTAAGTAGGCGGAGCGGCACAGATACGCAGTATTTT.

This chain uses TRBV19 with TRBJ1-6; D is perhaps TRBD1 (5 bases). Germline assignment: CDR1 LNHDA and CDR2 SQIVND (reference sequence). This CDR3 comprises 15 residues. Trimming removed 6 bases from V and 5 bases from J, with 14 bases in between. The CDR3 DNA reads as TGTGCCAGTAGCGGTCGAGCGGACAATAATTCACCCCTCCACTTT. It translates to CASSGRADNNSPLHF.

This clonotype was seen a handful of times. V and J are TRBV12-3 or TRBV12-4 and TRBJ2-5; 9 bases are shared with TRBD1. V lost 6 bases and J lost 3; bases outside the gene matches: 5. CDR3 length: 14 residues. CDR3 sequence (DNA): TGTGCCAGCAGACAACAGGGGGCCGAAGAGACCCAGTACTTC. Translated, it gives CASRQQGAEETQYF.

The chain recombines TRBV20-1 with TRBJ1-6; a weak D match, TRBD1 (5 bases). From germline, CDR1 is DFQATT and CDR2 SNEGSKA (reference sequence). CDR3 size: 17 residues. Trimming pared 0 bases from V and 6 bases from J, leaving 18 bases between. CDR3: CSARDRIRGSSNSPLHF. The CDR3 nucleotides read TGCAGTGCTAGAGATCGAATTAGGGGCTCGAGTAATTCACCCCTCCACTTT.

The sample holds a few counts of this clonotype. The V and J genes are TRBV3-1 and TRBJ2-7, with 10 bases matching TRBD2. Germline lookup yields CDR1 LGHDT and CDR2 YNNKEL (reference sequence). The CDR3 runs 15 residues. Trimming removed 3 bases from V and 7 bases from J; junction bases left unmatched: 9. Here the CDR3 reads CASSHPSGGGGEQYF. In DNA, the CDR3 is TGTGCCAGCAGCCACCCTAGCGGGGGAGGCGGAGAGCAGTACTTC.

V is TRBV9 and J is TRBJ2-5, with D possibly being TRBD2 (5 bases). This CDR3 spans 14 amino acids. V shed 0 bases and J shed 5 bases, with 11 bases lying between them. CDR1 and CDR2 (germline): SGDLS, YYNGEE. CDR3 bases: TGTGCCAGCAGCGTAGAAGGAGGCTGGGAGACCCAGTACTTC. Encoded protein: CASSVEGGWETQYF.

This clonotype was seen more than once but under ten times. The J gene is TRBJ1-4, the V gene TRBV6-5, with TRBD1 matching 11 bases. The V segment lost 0 bases and the J segment 10 bases; nucleotides outside the gene matches: 7. Looked up from germline, CDR1 is MNHEY and CDR2 is SVGAGI. The CDR3 consists of 16 residues. The CDR3 sequence is CASSYSTPGQGGKLFF. Here the CDR3 DNA reads TGTGCCAGCAGTTACTCAACACCGGGACAGGGGGGAAAACTGTTTTTT.

With regard to this clonotype: Mismatch with germline at one junction end may stem from a read error. This rearrangement joins TRBV5-6 to TRBJ2-1; D is possibly TRBD2 (6 bases). The CDR3 is 13 residues long. Germline V lookup: CDR1 SGHDT, CDR2 YYEEEE. The CDR3: CASSLAAPGERVF. The CDR3 DNA sequence: TGTGCCAGCAGCTTGGCCGCGCCGGGAGAGAGAGTCTTC.

The table lists this clonotype with a few counts. This chain joins TRBV9 and TRBJ2-1, with D unresolved. Germline CDR1 is SGDLS and CDR2 is YYNGEE. The CDR3 loop spans 15 amino acids. Between the trimmed V and J ends, which lost 4 bases and 0 bases, there was a span of 11 bases. The CDR3 region is CASSREGSSYNEQFF. The CDR3 DNA reads TGTGCCAGCAGCCGCGAAGGTAGCTCCTACAATGAGCAGTTCTTC.

The V call is TRBV20-1, the J call TRBJ2-5, with 10 nucleotides matching TRBD2. CDR1 DFQATT and CDR2 SNEGSKA come from the germline V gene (reference sequence). This CDR3 contains 14 residues. V lost 8 bases and J lost 5; bases outside the gene matches: 11. The chain's CDR3 is CSSRAGGRGETQYF. CDR3 nucleotide sequence: TGCAGTTCACGAGCGGGAGGGCGGGGGGAGACCCAGTACTTC.

This chain uses TRBV20-1 with TRBJ2-4; tentatively, D is TRBD1 (6 bases). Germline-derived CDR1 and CDR2 are DFQATT and SNEGSKA (reference sequence). This CDR3 is built from 13 residues. Trimming took off 5 bases at V and 8 bases at J, with 16 bases between the two ends. The CDR3 nucleotides read TGCAGTGCTCTAGGACAGTGGGGGTACATTCAGTACTTC. Translation: CSALGQWGYIQYF.

The chain is built from TRBV5-1 and TRBJ2-1; maybe TRBD2 (6 bases). The CDR3 has 14 amino acids. The V end lost 2 bases, the J end lost 9 bases, and 15 bases lay between the germline ends. Germline V gene sequence: CDR1 SGHRS, CDR2 YFSETQ. The CDR3 here is CASSFQGWRGEQFF. The CDR3, as DNA: TGCGCCAGCAGCTTCCAAGGGTGGAGGGGTGAGCAGTTCTTC. The variable domain in full, with the rest retrieved from reference TRBV5-1 and TRBJ2-1, is KAGVTQTPRYLIKTRGQQVTLSCSPISGHRSVSWYQQTPGQGLQFLFEYFSETQRNKGNFPGRFSGRQFSNSRSEMNVSTLELGDSALYLCASSFQGWRGEQFFGPGTRLTVL.

J is TRBJ2-7 and V is TRBV5-5; D is possibly TRBD1 (6 bases). Germline assignment: CDR1 SGHKS and CDR2 YYEKEE (reference sequence). CDR3 length: 14 residues. V dropped 3 bases and J dropped 5 bases, with 15 bases sitting between them. The CDR3 sequence: CASSSGTRPHEQYF. The CDR3, as DNA: TGTGCCAGCAGCTCCGGGACAAGGCCCCACGAGCAGTACTTC. The full variable domain, rest sourced from reference TRBV5-5 and TRBJ2-7, is DAGVTQSPTHLIKTRGQQVTLRCSPISGHKSVSWYQQVLGQGPQFIFQYYEKEERGRGNFPDRFSARQFPNYSSELNVNALLLGDSALYLCASSSGTRPHEQYFGPGTRLTVT.

This clonotype turned up a few times. The chain recombines TRBV20-1 with TRBJ2-1; 7 bases agree with TRBD1. Germline V gene data show CDR1 as DFQATT and CDR2 as SNEGSKA (reference sequence). V trimming: 0 bases; J trimming: 10 bases; junction bases outside the gene matches: 15. The CDR3 has 16 residues. CDR3 amino acids: CSARDAARQGELEQFF. The CDR3 DNA is TGCAGTGCTAGAGATGCTGCGAGACAGGGTGAATTGGAGCAGTTCTTC.

The chain employs TRBV7-9 and TRBJ1-6, with TRBD1 matching over 10 bases. J was trimmed by 8 bases and V by 3 bases; bases with no gene match: 4. Germline V gives CDR1 SEHNR, CDR2 FQNEAQ (reference sequence). The CDR3 has 15 amino acids. This chain's CDR3 is CASSLGQGTYSPLHF. The CDR3 DNA reads as TGTGCCAGCAGCTTGGGACAGGGGACATATTCACCCCTCCACTTT.

This clonotype was detected only a few times. The chain recombines TRBV12-3 or TRBV12-4 with TRBJ2-1, with D unresolved. The germline V and J ends were trimmed by 7 bases and 13 bases, with 14 bases remaining between them. The length of the CDR3 is 11 residues. The chain's CDR3 is CASKQEETQFF. CDR3 nucleotides: TGTGCCAGCAAGCAGGAAGAGACCCAGTTCTTC.

The chain carries TRBV5-1 and TRBJ2-6; TRBD1 aligns across 9 bases. V dropped 0 bases and J dropped 0; count of bases not matched to a gene: 1. The CDR3 has 17 residues. CDR1 is SGHRS and CDR2 is YFSETQ in the germline V gene. CDR3 coding DNA: TGCGCCAGCAGCTTGGGACAGGGGGTCTCTGGGGCCAACGTCCTGACTTTC. Amino acid sequence: CASSLGQGVSGANVLTF.

V usage is TRBV20-1 and J usage is TRBJ2-3; D uncertain. This CDR3 is built from 11 residues. V lost 8 bases and J lost 6, with 12 bases in between. Germline-derived CDR1 and CDR2 are DFQATT and SNEGSKA (reference sequence). CDR3 region: CSPLKPDTQYF. CDR3 sequence (DNA): TGCAGTCCCCTTAAACCCGATACGCAGTATTTT.

The genes are TRBV5-1 and TRBJ2-7; 11 nucleotides match TRBD2. Germline V gene data show CDR1 as SGHRS and CDR2 as YFSETQ. This CDR3 contains 14 residues. J gave up 7 bases and V 4 bases, and 7 bases lay outside the gene matches. The CDR3 region has the DNA TGCGCCAGCAGCGAGACTAGCGGGGTTGGAGAGCAGTACTTC. It specifies CASSETSGVGEQYF.

This clonotype was counted a few times. The chain is built from TRBV5-6 and TRBJ2-3; D unclear. The V end lost 0 bases, the J end lost 4 bases, and 9 bases lay between the germline ends. CDR1 SGHDT and CDR2 YYEEEE come from the germline V gene. The CDR3 contains 14 residues. The DNA for the CDR3 is TGTGCCAGCAGCTTGGTACCTCAGGCAGATACGCAGTATTTT. Translating gives CASSLVPQADTQYF. The variable domain in full, with the rest retrieved from reference TRBV5-6 and TRBJ2-3, is DAGVTQSPTHLIKTRGQQVTLRCSPKSGHDTVSWYQQALGQGPQFIFQYYEEEERQRGNFPDRFSGHQFPNYSSELNVNALLLGDSALYLCASSLVPQADTQYFGPGTRLTVL.

This clonotype was counted only a few times. The CDR3 is CASSLQGSSGGYTF. The CDR3 DNA is TGTGCCAGCAGTTTACAGGGATCCTCGGGCGGCTACACCTTC. This chain links TRBV12-3 or TRBV12-4 with TRBJ1-2; D is perhaps TRBD1 (5 bases). The CDR3 runs 14 residues. V dropped 2 bases and J dropped 8 bases, with 15 bases sitting between them.

The chain couples TRBV20-1 to TRBJ2-1, with 12 bases identical to TRBD2. CDR3 length: 16 amino acids. The germline gives CDR1 DFQATT, CDR2 SNEGSKA (reference sequence). Unmatched junction bases numbered 10, after V lost 6 bases and J lost 4 bases. The CDR3 nucleotides are TGCAGTGCCCCCCTAGCGGGAGGGTTCCTATACAATGAGCAGTTCTTC. It specifies CSAPLAGGFLYNEQFF.

V and J are TRBV29-1 and TRBJ2-7; D is ambiguous. Trimming removed 6 bases from V and 0 bases from J, with 15 bases in between. Germline V gives CDR1 SQVTM, CDR2 ANQGSEA. There are 14 residues in the CDR3. CDR3 nucleotides: TGCAGCGTCCGCCCGGGTGCTAACTCCTACGAGCAGTACTTC. It specifies CSVRPGANSYEQYF.

This clonotype was counted a single time. This chain joins TRBV20-1 and TRBJ2-1; 7 bases match TRBD2. Germline assignment: CDR1 DFQATT and CDR2 SNEGSKA (reference sequence). The CDR3 has 16 residues. With V trimmed by 5 bases and J by 1 base, 11 bases remained unmatched. The CDR3 reads CSARRRETPSYNEQFF. CDR3 DNA sequence: TGCAGTGCTCGAAGGCGGGAGACCCCATCCTACAATGAGCAGTTCTTC.

V usage is TRBV11-2 and J usage is TRBJ2-7; the match to TRBD2 covers 7 bases. The germline CDR1 and CDR2 sequences are SGHAT and FQNNGV. V gave up 6 bases and J gave up 0 bases; unmatched junction bases: 5. There are 14 residues in the CDR3. CDR3 region: CASRLRDYSYEQYF. The CDR3 nucleotides are TGTGCCAGCAGACTGAGGGACTACTCCTACGAGCAGTACTTC. Based on the CDR3 plus reference TRBV11-2 and TRBJ2-7, the full variable domain is EAGVAQSPRYKIIEKRQSVAFWCNPISGHATLYWYQQILGQGPKLLIQFQNNGVVDDSQLPKDRFSAERLKGVDSTLKIQPAKLEDSAVYLCASRLRDYSYEQYFGPGTRLTVT.

This chain links TRBV5-1 with TRBJ1-2, with D perhaps TRBD1 (5 bases). The CDR3 contains 15 residues. Germline CDR1 is SGHRS and CDR2 is YFSETQ. The V and J ends lost 4 bases and 4 bases respectively, with 17 bases between them. As DNA, the CDR3 is TGCGCCAGCAGCCCCGGGGACCAACCGGGCTATGGCTACACCTTC. Translating gives CASSPGDQPGYGYTF.